The 27 T cell receptor beta chains listed next were all sequenced from one sample in a study of blood T cells in healthy people across ages. A second 7 to 11 cycle PCR used barcoded and J-beta primers. TCRdb redid the calling of the 5' RACE reads with MiXCR, one entry per CDR3 protein. The top ten hold about 7.7% of the sample, which has about 1.7 million distinct CDR3 sequences, roughly 27% seen once. Material: blood. The receptors stem from a woman aged 25 to 39 in good health.

V and J are TRBV6-6 and TRBJ2-3; the D is unclear. This CDR3 region has 14 residues. CDR1 is MNHNY and CDR2 is SVGAGI in the germline V gene (reference sequence). The V and J ends lost 1 base and 3 bases respectively, with 8 bases between them. The CDR3 here is CASSYLLGTDTQYF. CDR3 sequence (DNA): TGTGCCAGCAGTTACTTACTGGGAACAGATACGCAGTATTTT.

This clonotype was picked up a small number of times. The chain combines TRBV6-5 with TRBJ1-6, with a weak D call TRBD1 (6 bases). The germline CDR1 and CDR2 sequences are MNHEY and SVGAGI. The CDR3 runs 14 residues. Trimming removed 6 bases at V and 7 bases at J, with 13 bases between. CDR3 loop: CASRPGGFNSPLHF. The CDR3 DNA is TGTGCCAGCAGGCCGGGGGGCTTCAATTCACCCCTCCACTTT.

The chain employs TRBV25-1 and TRBJ2-7, with D possibly TRBD2 on 6 matching bases. Trimming took off 8 bases at V and 9 bases at J, with 20 bases between the two ends. The CDR3 totals 13 residues. CDR1 and CDR2 (germline): MGHDK, SYGVNS. Here the CDR3 DNA reads TGTGCCAGCCGACGCGGGGCCCAGGTTGCGCAGTACTTC. It encodes CASRRGAQVAQYF.

About this clonotype: This clone may be a read error of a much larger clone one base away. The gene calls are TRBV7-9 and TRBJ2-5, with 7 nucleotides matching TRBD2. The CDR3 is 14 residues long. Germline V gene sequence: CDR1 SEHNR, CDR2 FQNEAQ (reference sequence). The CDR3 region is CAGSQTSVRETQYF. The DNA for the CDR3 is TGTGCCGGCAGCCAAACTAGCGTCCGGGAGACCCAGTACTTC.

The rearrangement joins TRBV11-2 to TRBJ2-1; 9 bases fit TRBD1. V was clipped by 1 base and J by 6 bases; unmatched bases: 7. This CDR3 has 16 amino acids. Germline V gene lookup returns CDR1 SGHAT and CDR2 FQNNGV. The CDR3 coding sequence is TGTGCCAGCAGCTTAGCGTTGGGACAGGGATCCAATGAGCAGTTCTTC. This translates into CASSLALGQGSNEQFF.

Notes on this clonotype: A much more abundant neighbour one base away suggests this may be a read error. V usage is TRBV7-6 and J usage is TRBJ2-4, with D possibly being TRBD1 (5 bases). The closer fit of TRBJ2-7 to the DNA end suggests the J call may be wrong. The germline gives CDR1 SGHVS, CDR2 FNYEAQ. This CDR3 region has 14 residues. The chain's CDR3 is CTSSLDTLKNEQYF. CDR3 nucleotide sequence: TGTACCAGTTCACTGGACACCCTTAAAAACGAGCAGTACTTC.

This clonotype appeared a few times. The chain is built from TRBV24-1 and TRBJ2-5, with D perhaps given as TRBD1 or TRBD2 (6 bases each). V lost 9 bases to trimming and J lost 5 bases, with 15 bases between them. The CDR3 loop spans 13 amino acids. Germline assignment: CDR1 KGHDR and CDR2 SFDVKD. Here the CDR3 reads CATATGAWETQYF. CDR3 nucleotides: TGTGCCACCGCCACGGGGGCCTGGGAGACCCAGTACTTC.

This CDR3 is CASNIGGRNSYEQYF. The CDR3 DNA reads as TGTGCCAGCAACATAGGGGGGAGGAACTCCTACGAGCAGTACTTC. This chain joins TRBV28 and TRBJ2-7; D assignment may be TRBD1 or TRBD2 (6 bases each). Germline CDR1 reads MDHEN; CDR2 reads SYDVKM. CDR3 length: 15 residues. Trimming took 7 bases from V and 0 from J, leaving 16 bases between them.

This clonotype was seen at least ten times. The rearrangement uses TRBV12-3 or TRBV12-4 and TRBJ2-1; 10 bases line up with TRBD1. The CDR3 length is 15 residues. With V trimmed by 6 bases and J by 4 bases, 6 bases remained unmatched. CDR3 residues: CASRRDRGGYNEQFF. The CDR3 nucleotides read TGTGCCAGCAGAAGGGACAGGGGCGGGTACAATGAGCAGTTCTTC.

This clonotype was found many times. The chain joins TRBV20-1 to TRBJ1-2; TRBD1 is a possible D gene (6 bases). CDR1 and CDR2 (germline): DFQATT, SNEGSKA (reference sequence). The ends were cut back, 2 bases at V and 7 bases at J, with 8 bases in the middle. The CDR3 consists of 11 residues. This CDR3 is CSARTGSGYTF. The CDR3 DNA reads TGCAGTGCTAGAACAGGGAGTGGCTACACCTTC.

V gene TRBV10-1 combines with J gene TRBJ2-6, with D perhaps TRBD1 (5 bases). This CDR3 is 17 amino acids long. The V and J ends lost 7 bases and 0 bases respectively, with 16 bases between them. The germline V gene encodes CDR1 WNHNN and CDR2 SYGVQD (reference sequence). CDR3 in amino acids: CASKFPGLSSGANVLTF. The CDR3 nucleotides read TGCGCCAGCAAATTCCCAGGGCTCAGCTCTGGGGCCAACGTCCTGACTTTC.

The chain combines TRBV20-1 with TRBJ2-2; 9 bases agree with TRBD1. Germline lookup yields CDR1 DFQATT and CDR2 SNEGSKA (reference sequence). The CDR3 spans 15 residues. Losses at the gene ends were 5 bases for V and 4 bases for J; bases not matched to a gene: 8. The CDR3 region has the DNA TGCAGTGCTTCCATCCGGGACAGGGCCACCGGGGAGCTGTTTTTT. Amino acid sequence: CSASIRDRATGELFF.

Comment on this clonotype: At one end, the junction sequence differs from germline, possibly due to a read error. The V call is TRBV3-1, the J call TRBJ2-1, with a weak D call TRBD2 (6 bases). Looked up from germline, CDR1 is LGHDT and CDR2 is YNNKEL (reference sequence). CDR3 length: 16 amino acids. CDR3 coding DNA: TGTGCCAGCAGCCAAGGCTCAGCGGGCGCGAACAATGAGCCGTTCTTC. Encoded protein: CASSQGSAGANNEPFF.

This sequence joins TRBV20-1 and TRBJ1-6; 10 nucleotides match TRBD1. Germline assignment: CDR1 DFQATT and CDR2 SNEGSKA (reference sequence). The V and J ends lost 6 bases and 6 bases, in that order; junction bases with no gene match: 8. This CDR3 is 15 amino acids long. The CDR3 reads CSARTGGEINSPLHF. The CDR3 DNA follows: TGCAGTGCCAGGACAGGGGGAGAGATTAATTCACCCCTCCACTTT.

This clonotype was detected ten times or more. This chain joins TRBV5-1 and TRBJ2-7, with 9 bases matching TRBD1. This CDR3 contains 13 residues. CDR1 is SGHRS and CDR2 is YFSETQ in the germline V gene. The V gene end was trimmed by 4 bases and the J gene end by 4 bases; junction bases not matched to a gene: 3. The CDR3 region has the DNA TGCGCCAGCAGCGTCGACAGGGGGTACGAGCAGTACTTC. Translated, it gives CASSVDRGYEQYF.

This clonotype was found a few times. The V gene is TRBV6-5, the J gene TRBJ1-4, with D possibly being TRBD1 (6 bases). The length of the CDR3 is 16 residues. Germline CDR1 MNHEY, CDR2 SVGAGI. The V end lost 4 bases, the J end lost 8 bases, and 20 bases lay between the germline ends. CDR3 protein: CASSSNWGGLREKLFF. CDR3 coding DNA: TGTGCCAGCAGTTCCAACTGGGGGGGCCTCAGAGAAAAACTGTTTTTT.

V and J are TRBV11-1 and TRBJ2-7, with a tentative D call TRBD2 (5 bases). CDR3 length: 15 residues. Germline values: CDR1 SGHAT, CDR2 FQDESV (reference sequence). Trimming took off 1 base at V and 3 bases at J, with 13 bases between the two ends. The CDR3 DNA reads as TGTGCCAGCAGCTTAGGAGGCGGGTCCTTCTACGAGCAGTACTTC. It encodes CASSLGGGSFYEQYF.

The chain joins TRBV14 to TRBJ1-3; D gene unclear. Germline lookup yields CDR1 SGHDN and CDR2 FVKESK. The CDR3 spans 11 residues. V was shortened by 2 bases and J by 8 bases, with 4 bases between the two germline ends. The chain's CDR3 is CASSQMHTIYF. The CDR3 bases are TGTGCCAGCAGCCAAATGCACACCATATATTTT.

The V gene is TRBV20-1, the J gene TRBJ2-3; weak D call: TRBD1 (7 bases). The CDR3 sequence is 16 residues long. CDR1 DFQATT and CDR2 SNEGSKA come from the germline V gene (reference sequence). V was trimmed by 1 base and J by 4 bases, leaving 18 bases between them. DNA for the CDR3: TGCAGTGCTAGAGTAGCAGGGGGGACCGTCGCAGATACGCAGTATTTT. It translates to CSARVAGGTVADTQYF.

The chain carries TRBV6-1 and TRBJ2-3; 14 nucleotides match TRBD2. Looked up from germline, CDR1 is MNHNS and CDR2 is SASEGT. With 3 bases clipped from V and 5 bases from J, the junction kept 4 bases outside the gene matches. This CDR3 has 16 residues. The CDR3 loop reads CASSETSGGAIDTQYF. CDR3 bases: TGTGCCAGCAGTGAGACTAGCGGGGGGGCAATAGATACGCAGTATTTT.

The chain carries TRBV20-1 and TRBJ2-3; TRBD2 aligns across 9 bases. V was clipped by 6 bases and J by 1 base; unmatched bases: 8. CDR1 and CDR2 from the germline V gene are DFQATT and SNEGSKA (reference sequence). This CDR3 contains 15 residues. The chain's CDR3 is CSAYESGRRTDTQYF. The DNA for the CDR3 is TGCAGTGCCTATGAGAGCGGGAGGCGCACAGATACGCAGTATTTT.

The rearrangement uses TRBV18 and TRBJ2-5; D not certain. Germline V CDR1 and CDR2: KGHSH, LQKENI. The CDR3 consists of 13 residues. Trimming cost V 8 bases and J 1 base, with 11 bases left between them. The CDR3, as DNA: TGTGCCAGCACGCCCGCGACCCAAGAGACCCAGTACTTC. It encodes CASTPATQETQYF.

This clonotype appeared a few times. The chain joins TRBV27 to TRBJ2-2; TRBD1 matches at 7 bases. V dropped 7 bases and J dropped 0; count of bases not matched to a gene: 11. Germline V gene sequence: CDR1 MNHEY, CDR2 SMNVEV (reference sequence). The CDR3 is 17 residues long. The CDR3 protein is CASKSVTGEANTGELFF. The CDR3 DNA reads as TGTGCCAGCAAATCCGTCACAGGGGAAGCGAACACCGGGGAGCTGTTTTTT.

This clonotype was seen ten or more times. The rearrangement links TRBV6-5 to TRBJ2-3; no clear D. CDR3 length: 12 residues. Germline CDR1 reads MNHEY; CDR2 reads SVGAGI. V gave up 8 bases and J gave up 6 bases, with 12 bases separating them. The CDR3 here is CASAERFDTQYF. The CDR3 nucleotides read TGTGCCAGCGCCGAACGCTTTGATACGCAGTATTTT.

This clonotype was observed at least ten times. The chain is built from TRBV6-6 and TRBJ1-2; no clear D gene. CDR1 and CDR2 (germline): MNHNY, SVGAGI (reference sequence). Trimming stripped 2 bases from V and 6 bases from J, with 22 bases between. The CDR3 has 17 residues. DNA of the CDR3: TGTGCCAGCAGTTACGGATTAATCAGCCCTAAGCAACATGGCTACACCTTC. This encodes CASSYGLISPKQHGYTF.

As regards this clonotype: This sequence may be a read error, since a much larger clone differs from it by one base. The gene calls are TRBV24-1 and TRBJ2-4; D is possibly TRBD2 (5 bases). The DNA end is more similar to TRBJ2-7, so the J call may be wrong. Per germline, CDR1 KGHDR and CDR2 SFDVKD. The CDR3 spans 15 residues. The CDR3 sequence is CATSDSHPAANEQYF. The CDR3 DNA reads TGTGCCACCAGTGATTCGCACCCAGCGGCGAACGAGCAGTACTTC.

The sample holds one count of this clonotype. The junction does not match germline at one end; this may be a read error. The gene calls are TRBV3-1 and TRBJ1-1; 8 positions match TRBD1. Germline CDR1 reads LGHDT; CDR2 reads YNNKEL (reference sequence). This CDR3 has 15 amino acids. CDR3 DNA: TGTGCCAGCAGCCAATATGGACAGGGAAGCACTAAAGCTTTCTTT. Its protein product is CASSQYGQGSTKAFF.